This T cell receptor (beta chain) was observed in a study of blood T cell repertoires in COVID-19. This CDR3 spans 15 amino acids. Losses at the gene ends were 5 bases for V and 5 bases for J; bases not matched to a gene: 8. In germline, CDR1 is SGHVS, CDR2 FNYEAQ. Assay used: immunoSEQ multiplex PCR; TCRdb lists only in-frame clones, some missing. Of approximately 300,000 clones in the sample, about 90% were seen once. This clonotype was sampled from a woman in her thirties who had recovered from COVID-19. The rearrangement joins TRBV7-6 to TRBJ2-3, with TRBD2 matching 9 bases. Sample: PBMCs or T cells enriched from blood (not recorded which). CDR3 sequence reads: CASSRLAAELDTQYF. The CDR3, as DNA: TGTGCCAGCAGCCGACTAGCGGCCGAATTAGATACGCAGTATTTT.